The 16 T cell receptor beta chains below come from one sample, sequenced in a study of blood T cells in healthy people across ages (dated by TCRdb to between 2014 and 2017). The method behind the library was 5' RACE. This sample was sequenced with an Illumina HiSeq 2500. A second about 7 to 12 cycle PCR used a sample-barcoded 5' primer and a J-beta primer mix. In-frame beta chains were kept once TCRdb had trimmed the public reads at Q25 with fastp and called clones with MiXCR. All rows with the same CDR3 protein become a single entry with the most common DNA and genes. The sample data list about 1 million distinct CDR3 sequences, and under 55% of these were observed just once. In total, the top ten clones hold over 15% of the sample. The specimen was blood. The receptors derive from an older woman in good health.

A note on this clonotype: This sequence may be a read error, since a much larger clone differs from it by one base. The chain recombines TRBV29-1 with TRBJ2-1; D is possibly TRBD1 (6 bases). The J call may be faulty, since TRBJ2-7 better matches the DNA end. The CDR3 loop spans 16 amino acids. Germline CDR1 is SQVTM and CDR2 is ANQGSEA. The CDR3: CSVEGGLVGEYNEQYF. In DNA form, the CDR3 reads TGCAGCGTTGAAGGGGGGCTAGTTGGGGAGTACAATGAGCAGTACTTC.

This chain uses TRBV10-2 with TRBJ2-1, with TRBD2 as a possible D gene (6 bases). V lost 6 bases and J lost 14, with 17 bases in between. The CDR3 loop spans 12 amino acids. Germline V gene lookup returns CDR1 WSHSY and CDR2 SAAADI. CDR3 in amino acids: CASREGRRSEFF. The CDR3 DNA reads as TGCGCCAGCAGGGAGGGCAGGCGTTCGGAGTTCTTC.

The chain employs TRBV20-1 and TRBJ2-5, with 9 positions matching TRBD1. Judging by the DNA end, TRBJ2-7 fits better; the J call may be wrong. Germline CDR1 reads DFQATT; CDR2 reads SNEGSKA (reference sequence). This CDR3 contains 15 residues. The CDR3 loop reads CSARDPRTGGLEQYF. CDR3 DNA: TGCAGTGCTAGAGATCCCCGAACAGGGGGCCTCGAGCAGTACTTC.

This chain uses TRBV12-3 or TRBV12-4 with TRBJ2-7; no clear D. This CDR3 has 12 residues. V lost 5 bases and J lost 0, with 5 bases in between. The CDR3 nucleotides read TGTGCCAGCAGTGACCACTCCTACGAGCAGTACTTC. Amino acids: CASSDHSYEQYF.

CDR3 sequence reads: CASSQDPALPEQYF. The CDR3 DNA is TGCGCCAGCAGCCAAGATCCGGCGCTCCCCGAGCAGTACTTC. The rearrangement uses TRBV4-1 and TRBJ2-7; the D is unclear. CDR1 and CDR2 (germline): MGHRA, YSYEKL. The CDR3 consists of 14 residues. Deletions cut 0 bases from V and 6 bases from J, with 12 bases between.

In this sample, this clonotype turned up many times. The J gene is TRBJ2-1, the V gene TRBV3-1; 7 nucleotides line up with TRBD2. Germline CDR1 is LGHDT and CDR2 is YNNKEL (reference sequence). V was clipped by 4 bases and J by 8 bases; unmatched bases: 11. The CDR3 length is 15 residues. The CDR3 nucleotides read TGTGCCAGCAGCCCCAGCGGGATATTAGGTGATGAGCAGTTCTTC. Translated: CASSPSGILGDEQFF.

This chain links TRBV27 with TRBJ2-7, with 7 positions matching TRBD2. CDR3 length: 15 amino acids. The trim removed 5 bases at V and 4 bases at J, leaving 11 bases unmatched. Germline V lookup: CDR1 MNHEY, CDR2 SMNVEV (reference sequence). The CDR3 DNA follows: TGTGCCAGCAGTAGTCGCCTAGCGGACTTTTACGAGCAGTACTTC. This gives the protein CASSSRLADFYEQYF.

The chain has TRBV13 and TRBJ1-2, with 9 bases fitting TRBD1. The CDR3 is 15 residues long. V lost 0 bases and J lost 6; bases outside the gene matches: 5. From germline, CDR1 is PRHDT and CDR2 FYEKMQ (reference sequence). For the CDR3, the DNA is TGTGCCAGCAGCTTAGGCACAGGGGGCGACCATGGCTACACCTTC. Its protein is CASSLGTGGDHGYTF.

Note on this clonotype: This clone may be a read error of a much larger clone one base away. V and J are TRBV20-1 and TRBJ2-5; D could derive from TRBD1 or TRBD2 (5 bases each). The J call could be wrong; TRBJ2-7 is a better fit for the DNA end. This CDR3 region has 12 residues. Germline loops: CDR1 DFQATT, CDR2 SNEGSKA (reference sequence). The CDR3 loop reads CSASGASCEQYF. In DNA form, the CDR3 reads TGCAGTGCTAGCGGGGCCTCCTGCGAGCAGTACTTC.

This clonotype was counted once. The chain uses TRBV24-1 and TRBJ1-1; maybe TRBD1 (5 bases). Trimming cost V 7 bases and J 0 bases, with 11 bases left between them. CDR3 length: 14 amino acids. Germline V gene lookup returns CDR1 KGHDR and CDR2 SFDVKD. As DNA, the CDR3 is TGTGCCACCAGCCAAACAGGTGTGAACACTGAAGCTTTCTTT. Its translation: CATSQTGVNTEAFF.

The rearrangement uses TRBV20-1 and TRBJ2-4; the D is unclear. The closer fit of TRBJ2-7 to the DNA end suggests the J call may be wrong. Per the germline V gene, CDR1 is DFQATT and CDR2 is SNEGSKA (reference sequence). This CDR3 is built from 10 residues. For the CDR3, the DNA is TGCAGGGTTCAAGTCTACGAGCAGTACTTC. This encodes CRVQVYEQYF.

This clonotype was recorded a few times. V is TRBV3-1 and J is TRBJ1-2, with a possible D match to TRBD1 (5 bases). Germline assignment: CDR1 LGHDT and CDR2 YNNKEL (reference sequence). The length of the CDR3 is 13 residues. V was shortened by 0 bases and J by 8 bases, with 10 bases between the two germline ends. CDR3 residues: CASSQDGGSGYTF. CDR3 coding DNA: TGTGCCAGCAGCCAAGATGGGGGGAGCGGCTACACCTTC.

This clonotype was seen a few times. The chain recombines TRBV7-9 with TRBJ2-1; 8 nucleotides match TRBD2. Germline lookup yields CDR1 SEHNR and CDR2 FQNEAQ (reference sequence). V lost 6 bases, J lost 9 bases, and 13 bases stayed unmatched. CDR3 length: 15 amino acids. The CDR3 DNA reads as TGTGCCAGCAGTACCGTAGCGGGATTAGGGATTGAGCAGTTCTTC. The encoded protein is CASSTVAGLGIEQFF.

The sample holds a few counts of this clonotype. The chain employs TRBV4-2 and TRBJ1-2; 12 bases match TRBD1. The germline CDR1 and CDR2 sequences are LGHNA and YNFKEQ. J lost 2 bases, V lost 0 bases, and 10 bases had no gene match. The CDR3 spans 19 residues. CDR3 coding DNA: TGTGCCAGCAGCCAAGACCCCCCGGGACAGGGGGCGCAGAACTATGGCTACACCTTC. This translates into CASSQDPPGQGAQNYGYTF.

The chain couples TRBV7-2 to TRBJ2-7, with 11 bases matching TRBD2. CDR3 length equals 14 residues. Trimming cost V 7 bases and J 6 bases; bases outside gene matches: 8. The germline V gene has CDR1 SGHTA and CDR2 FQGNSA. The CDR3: CASTLAGDLSEQYF. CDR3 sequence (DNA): TGTGCCAGCACACTAGCGGGAGATCTTAGCGAGCAGTACTTC.

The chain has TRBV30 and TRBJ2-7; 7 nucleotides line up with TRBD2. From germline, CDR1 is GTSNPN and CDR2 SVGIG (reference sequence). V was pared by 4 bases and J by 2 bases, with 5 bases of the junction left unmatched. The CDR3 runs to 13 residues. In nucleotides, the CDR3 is TGTGCCTGGATCCCGGCGGGAGCCTACGAGCAGTACTTC. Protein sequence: CAWIPAGAYEQYF.